The 16 T cell receptor beta chains below were found in one sample sequenced in a study of cytomegalovirus exposure and HLA in healthy donors. The primer mix had 60 Vbeta and 13 Jbeta primers. Assay used: immunoSEQ multiplex PCR; TCRdb lists only in-frame clones, some missing. Of 20,000 to 25,000 clones listed, around 77% are singletons. Sequencing used PBMCs. Receptors originate from a man between 60 and 75 years old in good health and CMV-seronegative.

The chain couples TRBV5-1 to TRBJ2-3; 7 bases are a match to TRBD2. The CDR3 is 14 residues long. Germline loops: CDR1 SGHRS, CDR2 YFSETQ. The V and J ends lost 4 bases and 3 bases, in that order; junction bases with no gene match: 5. CDR3 sequence: CASSPSGATDTQYF. The CDR3 DNA is TGCGCCAGCAGCCCTAGCGGAGCTACAGATACGCAGTATTTT.

This chain uses TRBV6-1 with TRBJ2-7; 7 nucleotides align to TRBD2. CDR3 size: 14 residues. The V and J ends lost 4 bases and 5 bases, in that order; junction bases with no gene match: 8. Germline V lookup: CDR1 MNHNS, CDR2 SASEGT. For the CDR3, the DNA is TGTGCCAGCAGTGCTGAGGGAGGGCCCCACGAGCAGTACTTC. This sequence encodes CASSAEGGPHEQYF.

V is TRBV6-4 and J is TRBJ2-1; the D is unclear. V was trimmed by 7 bases and J by 8 bases, leaving 6 bases between them. Germline lookup yields CDR1 MRHNA and CDR2 SNTAGT. The CDR3 runs to 10 residues. CDR3 bases: TGTGCCAGCAAGTCGGATGAGCAGTTCTTC. Protein: CASKSDEQFF.

The CDR3 nucleotides are TGCGCCAGCAGCCACTTGGGACTAGCGGATACCGGGGAGCTGTTTTTT. Its translation: CASSHLGLADTGELFF. V is TRBV4-1 and J is TRBJ2-2; 11 nucleotides align to TRBD2. With 3 bases clipped from V and 5 bases from J, the junction kept 5 bases outside the gene matches. Germline assignment: CDR1 MGHRA and CDR2 YSYEKL. This CDR3 spans 16 amino acids.

This chain joins TRBV7-2 and TRBJ2-3; 7 bases fit TRBD2. With V trimmed by 10 bases and J by 2 bases, 12 bases remained unmatched. Germline loops: CDR1 SGHTA, CDR2 FQGNSA. The CDR3 runs to 15 residues. The CDR3 reads CAITPASGYTDTQYF. The CDR3 nucleotides are TGTGCCATTACCCCAGCTAGCGGTTACACAGATACGCAGTATTTT.

The chain couples TRBV10-3 to TRBJ2-1; weak D call: TRBD2 (6 bases). The germline V gene has CDR1 ENHRY and CDR2 SYGVKD. The CDR3 sequence is 15 residues long. Trimming took 4 bases from V and 1 from J, leaving 11 bases between them. The CDR3: CAISAGGYSYNEQFF. The CDR3 region has the DNA TGTGCCATCAGTGCCGGGGGTTATTCCTACAATGAGCAGTTCTTC.

The rearrangement joins TRBV7-2 to TRBJ2-3; D might be TRBD2 (6 bases). Trimming cost V 1 base and J 6 bases, with 11 bases left between them. Germline CDR1 is SGHTA and CDR2 is FQGNSA. The CDR3 sequence is 14 residues long. CDR3: CASSLGRGLDTQYF. DNA of the CDR3: TGTGCCAGCAGCTTAGGGAGGGGATTGGATACGCAGTATTTT.

This clone occurred once. The chain recombines TRBV28 with TRBJ1-3; perhaps TRBD1 as D (5 bases). V was shortened by 5 bases and J by 2 bases, with 19 bases between the two germline ends. The CDR3 runs 17 residues. Per the germline V gene, CDR1 is MDHEN and CDR2 is SYDVKM. CDR3 bases: TGTGCCAGCAGTCGCGGGGCAGGCCTCTTCCCTGGAAACACCATATATTTT. This codes for CASSRGAGLFPGNTIYF.

The chain combines TRBV4-1 with TRBJ2-5, with 9 positions matching TRBD1. The V and J ends lost 0 bases and 11 bases, in that order; junction bases with no gene match: 13. The CDR3 covers 16 residues. Germline CDR1 reads MGHRA; CDR2 reads YSYEKL. The CDR3 bases are TGCGCCAGCAGCCAAGAGGCGGGACAGGGATCTGGGGAGCAGTACTTC. Its protein product is CASSQEAGQGSGEQYF.

This clone turned up a few times. This chain connects TRBV28 to TRBJ1-4, with D possibly matching TRBD1 (5 bases). The CDR3 is made up of 13 amino acids. Germline V gene sequence: CDR1 MDHEN, CDR2 SYDVKM. Trimming removed 4 bases at V and 7 bases at J, with 10 bases between. The CDR3 region is CASSWGDVEKLFF. The CDR3, as DNA: TGTGCCAGCAGTTGGGGGGACGTTGAAAAACTGTTTTTT.

The chain employs TRBV7-3 and TRBJ2-3; possibly TRBD2 for D (6 bases). This CDR3 has 14 amino acids. Germline lookup yields CDR1 SGHTA and CDR2 FQGTGA. V gave up 0 bases and J gave up 4 bases, with 8 bases separating them. This CDR3 is CASSLTSGPDTQYF. The CDR3 DNA follows: TGTGCCAGCAGCTTAACTAGCGGTCCAGATACGCAGTATTTT.

The genes are TRBV5-1 and TRBJ2-1; D possibly corresponds to TRBD1 (6 bases). Trimming left V 4 bases short and J 2 bases short, with 13 bases between. Germline CDR1 and CDR2: SGHRS and YFSETQ. The CDR3 runs to 15 residues. CDR3 in amino acids: CASSTHGDTYNEQFF. Written as DNA, the CDR3 is TGCGCCAGCAGCACCCACGGGGACACCTACAATGAGCAGTTCTTC.

This clone occurred a few times. The chain uses TRBV6-5 and TRBJ1-4; D unresolved. The V gene's germline CDR1 is MNHEY and CDR2 SVGAGI. The CDR3 loop spans 15 amino acids. V lost 5 bases and J lost 0, with 10 bases in between. The CDR3 bases are TGTGCCAGCAGTCCCACATTTGCAACTAATGAAAAACTGTTTTTT. Protein sequence: CASSPTFATNEKLFF.

The rearrangement uses TRBV7-9 and TRBJ2-5; 7 bases match TRBD1. Germline CDR1 and CDR2: SEHNR and FQNEAQ (reference sequence). With 5 bases clipped from V and 5 bases from J, the junction kept 5 bases outside the gene matches. The CDR3 runs to 13 residues. The CDR3 DNA is TGTGCCAGCAGCCCACAGGGGCGGGAGACCCAGTACTTC. It is translated as CASSPQGRETQYF.

A single count supports this clone. The rearrangement joins TRBV6-1 to TRBJ1-3, with D unresolved. The germline CDR1 and CDR2 sequences are MNHNS and SASEGT. Trimming shortened V by 2 bases and J by 0 bases, and 11 bases separated the two germline ends. This CDR3 is 16 amino acids long. In DNA, the CDR3 is TGTGCCAGCAGTGAATTAGACACCTACTCTGGAAACACCATATATTTT. This codes for CASSELDTYSGNTIYF.

The V and J genes are TRBV7-8 and TRBJ2-7, with TRBD2 matching over 10 bases. Germline V lookup: CDR1 SGHVS, CDR2 FQNEAQ. The V gene end was trimmed by 7 bases and the J gene end by 5 bases; junction bases not matched to a gene: 11. This CDR3 is 15 amino acids long. The CDR3 coding sequence is TGTGCCAGCACCGTATCTAGCGGGAGTCTGCACGAGCAGTACTTC. Protein product: CASTVSSGSLHEQYF.